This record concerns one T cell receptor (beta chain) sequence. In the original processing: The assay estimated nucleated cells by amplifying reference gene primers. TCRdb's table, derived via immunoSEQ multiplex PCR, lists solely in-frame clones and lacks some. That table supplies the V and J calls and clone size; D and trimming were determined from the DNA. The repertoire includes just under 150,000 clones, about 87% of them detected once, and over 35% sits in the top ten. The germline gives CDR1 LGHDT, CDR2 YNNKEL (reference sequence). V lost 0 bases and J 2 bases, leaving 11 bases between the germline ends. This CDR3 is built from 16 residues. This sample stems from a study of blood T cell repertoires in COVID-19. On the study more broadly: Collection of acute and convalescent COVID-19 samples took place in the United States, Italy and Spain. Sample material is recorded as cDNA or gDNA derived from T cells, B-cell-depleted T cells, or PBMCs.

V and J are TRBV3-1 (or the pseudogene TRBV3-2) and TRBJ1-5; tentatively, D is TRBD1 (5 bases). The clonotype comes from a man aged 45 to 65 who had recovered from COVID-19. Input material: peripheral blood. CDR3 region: CASSQDAGYGNQPQHF. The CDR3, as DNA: TGTGCCAGCAGCCAAGACGCAGGGTACGGCAATCAGCCCCAGCATTTT.